The rows below give T cell receptor beta chains drawn from one sample of a study of blood T cells in healthy people across ages. From the 5' RACE reads, TCRdb called clonotypes with MiXCR, one entry per CDR3 protein. The table has roughly 800,000 distinct CDR3 sequences, around a quarter seen once. These data were also filed under a second study, of T cells of mothers and their children.

The sequenced sample consisted of blood. The receptors here all came from a boy aged 5-17 years in good health. Each CDR3 is given with its conserved first and last residue. A D gene is named only where the DNA matches it firmly. Not every row has a clone size; where given, it reads once, few, many or a size class.

D | J | size | V | DNA | CDR3
TRBD1 | TRBJ2-7 | few | TRBV18 | TGTGCCAGCTCCTCCGACAGGGTTAACGAGCAGTACTTC | CASSSDRVNEQYF
TRBD2 | TRBJ2-1 | few | TRBV29-1 | TGCAGCGTTACTAGGGGAGGGAATGAGCAGTTCTTC | CSVTRGGNEQFF
. | TRBJ2-5 | few | TRBV20-1 | TGCAGTGCTAGAGTCCTAGGAGTTGAGACCCAGTACTTC | CSARVLGVETQYF
TRBD2 | TRBJ2-1 | . | TRBV27 | TGTGCCAGCAGTAAACTAGCGGGGGGCCTATACAATGAGCAGTTCTTC | CASSKLAGGLYNEQFF
. | TRBJ2-7 | few | TRBV6-5 | TGTGCCAGCAGTTTACGACAGTACTACGAGCAGTACTTC | CASSLRQYYEQYF
. | TRBJ1-4 | . | TRBV5-6 | TGTGCCAGCGGCTTCGAGGGAGGTCCTAATAATGAAAAACTGTTTTTT | CASGFEGGPNNEKLFF
. | TRBJ2-7 | . | TRBV9 | TGTGCCAGCAGCGTCGACATACAGGTAGCCGAGCAGTACTTC | CASSVDIQVAEQYF
. | TRBJ2-1 | . | TRBV15 | TGTGCCACCAGCAAGGGCCTTAACAATGAGCAGTTCTTC | CATSKGLNNEQFF
. | TRBJ2-7 | . | TRBV18 | TGTGCCAGCTCACCAAGGTCCGTGAGCTCCTACGAGCAGTACTTC | CASSPRSVSSYEQYF
. | TRBJ2-1 | few | TRBV20-1 | TGCAGTGCTAGGGATCTCAGACAGGATGTGTACAATGAGCAGTTCTTC | CSARDLRQDVYNEQFF
. | TRBJ1-1 | few | TRBV5-1 | TGCGCCAGCAGCTTGGATCCGAAAAGGCCTGAAGCTTTCTTT | CASSLDPKRPEAFF
. | TRBJ2-5 | few | TRBV7-9 | TGTGCCAGCAGCTTAGCGTCGTGGGGCCAGTACTTC | CASSLASWGQYF
. | TRBJ2-1 | . | TRBV5-4 | TGTGCCAGCAGCTCGGCGGGTAGCGACTCCTACAATGAGCAGTTCTTC | CASSSAGSDSYNEQFF
TRBD1 | TRBJ1-2 | . | TRBV15 | TGTGCCACCAGCAGTACCCGGGACAGCTCCTATGGCTACACCTTC | CATSSTRDSSYGYTF
. | TRBJ2-1 | few | TRBV5-1 | TGCGCCAGCAGCTTATGGGGGGGCGGAGGTAATGAGCAGTTCTTC | CASSLWGGGGNEQFF
. | TRBJ1-2 | . | TRBV20-1 | TGCAGTGCTAGAGATCGGACAAGCTATGGCTACACCTTC | CSARDRTSYGYTF
. | TRBJ2-1 | . | TRBV6-1 | TGTGCCAGCAGAAGTGTGAAGGGGGTTAGTGAGCAGTTCTTC | CASRSVKGVSEQFF
TRBD2 | TRBJ2-3 | . | TRBV5-1 | TGCGCCAGCAGCTTCTCCCGGGACTACACTTATTTT | CASSFSRDYTYF
. | TRBJ2-5 | few | TRBV15 | TGTGCCACCAGCAGAGGTCTGGAGACCCAGTACTTC | CATSRGLETQYF
. | TRBJ2-2 | . | TRBV29-1 | TGCAGCGCTAGGGACCGCGGGGAGCTGTTTTTT | CSARDRGELFF
. | TRBJ2-1 | few | TRBV6-1 | TGTGCCAGCAGTATTACAGGGTTTGGGACAAACAATGAGCAGTTCTTC | CASSITGFGTNNEQFF
. | TRBJ2-6 | . | TRBV10-3 | TGTGCCATCAGCGGGTCTGGGGCCAACGTCCTGACTTTC | CAISGSGANVLTF
. | TRBJ1-2 | few | TRBV20-1 | TGCAGTGCTAGTAAAGGGTCCGGCTACACCTTC | CSASKGSGYTF
TRBD1 | TRBJ1-2 | few | TRBV6-2/TRBV6-3 | TGTGCCAGCAGAGGACAGGGGATCGATGGCTACACCTTC | CASRGQGIDGYTF
. | TRBJ2-7 | . | TRBV7-9 | TGTGCCAGCACCTTGTTGACAGAATCCTACGAGCAGTACTTC | CASTLLTESYEQYF
. | TRBJ1-5 | . | TRBV10-3 | TGTGCCATCAGTGCCGGACAGAGCAATCAGCCCCAGCATTTT | CAISAGQSNQPQHF
TRBD1 | TRBJ1-2 | many | TRBV20-1 | TGCAGTGCTAGATCTTTCGGACAGGCCCTTAACTATGGCTACACCTTC | CSARSFGQALNYGYTF
TRBD1 | TRBJ2-1 | few | TRBV5-4 | TGTGCCAGCGGGTTTCGGACAGGGGAAAATGAGCAGTTCTTC | CASGFRTGENEQFF
TRBD1 | TRBJ2-5 | few | TRBV12-3/TRBV12-4 | TGTGCCAGCAGTAAACGACAGGGCACCCAAGAGACCCAGTACTTC | CASSKRQGTQETQYF
. | TRBJ2-2 | . | TRBV6-5 | TGTGCCAGCAGTTACTCTAGACAGGCCAATTTGGAGGAGCTGTTTTTT | CASSYSRQANLEELFF
. | TRBJ1-1 | . | TRBV29-1 | TGCAGCGCCAGGCCCACGAACACTGAAGCTTTCTTT | CSARPTNTEAFF
. | TRBJ2-2 | few | TRBV5-4 | TGTGCCAGCAGCCCCGGGACCCCAGGGACCGGGGAGCTGTTTTTT | CASSPGTPGTGELFF
. | TRBJ2-7 | few | TRBV11-1 | TGTGCCAGCAGCTCCGACATCTCCTACGAGCAGTACTTC | CASSSDISYEQYF
. | TRBJ1-4 | few | TRBV7-9 | TGTGCCAGCAGCTTAGAGGGGATGGCTGAAAAACTGTTTTTT | CASSLEGMAEKLFF
TRBD1 | TRBJ1-2 | few | TRBV7-2 | TGTGCCAGCACCCCGACAGGGAGTAGGGCGAATGGCTACACCTTC | CASTPTGSRANGYTF
. | TRBJ1-1 | . | TRBV6-5 | TGTGCCAGCAGTTACGACAGGAACACTGAAGCTTTCTTT | CASSYDRNTEAFF
. | TRBJ1-5 | . | TRBV5-5 | TGTGCCAGCAGCTTCGGACAGATTAGCAATCAGCCCCAGCATTTT | CASSFGQISNQPQHF
. | TRBJ2-4 | few | TRBV20-1 | TGCAGTGCTACCGCGGCCCTGGGCAAAAACATTCAGTACTTC | CSATAALGKNIQYF
. | TRBJ2-1 | . | TRBV24-1 | TGTACCACCAGTGATCCTGATTTGAGGACCTACAATGAGCAGTTCTTC | CTTSDPDLRTYNEQFF
TRBD1 | TRBJ2-7 | . | TRBV20-1 | TGCAGTGCTAGATCGGGGACAGCTCCTGCAACCTACGAGCAGTACTTC | CSARSGTAPATYEQYF
. | TRBJ1-4 | few | TRBV20-1 | TGCAGTGCTAGCCGAGAGGGGGAAAAACTGTTTTTT | CSASREGEKLFF
. | TRBJ2-3 | few | TRBV20-1 | TGCAGTGCTCCTCAGGCCGGTACAGATACGCAGTATTTT | CSAPQAGTDTQYF
TRBD2 | TRBJ2-3 | . | TRBV2 | TGTGCCAGCAGTAGACGGACTAGCGGGGGTGGAGATACGCAGTATTTT | CASSRRTSGGGDTQYF
. | TRBJ2-7 | once | TRBV10-3 | TGTGCCATCAGGGGCAAGACCTACGAGCAGTACTTC | CAIRGKTYEQYF
. | TRBJ1-4 | . | TRBV28 | TGTGCCAGCAGGAATGAAAAACTGTTTTTT | CASRNEKLFF
. | TRBJ2-3 | . | TRBV20-1 | TGCAGTGCCGCTCCATGGACGTCAGATACGCAGTATTTT | CSAAPWTSDTQYF
. | TRBJ1-1 | few | TRBV10-3 | TGTGCCTCCGGAGGGGTTTGGACTGAAGCTTTCTTT | CASGGVWTEAFF
TRBD2 | TRBJ2-3 | . | TRBV5-6 | TGTGCCAGCAGCTTGAGGACGGGAAGCGGGGGGGCACGGAGAGATACGCAGTATTTT | CASSLRTGSGGARRDTQYF
. | TRBJ1-5 | . | TRBV9 | TGTGCCAGCAGCGAATCTACAGGCGGCAATCAGCCCCAGCATTTT | CASSESTGGNQPQHF
. | TRBJ2-5 | . | TRBV7-3 | TGTGCCAGCAGCCCCCTGGGGACTTGGGAGACCCAGTACTTC | CASSPLGTWETQYF
. | TRBJ2-3 | . | TRBV3-1 | TGTGCCAGCAGCCCCCCGGGCCTCACGAGAACTACGCAGTATTTT | CASSPPGLTRTTQYF